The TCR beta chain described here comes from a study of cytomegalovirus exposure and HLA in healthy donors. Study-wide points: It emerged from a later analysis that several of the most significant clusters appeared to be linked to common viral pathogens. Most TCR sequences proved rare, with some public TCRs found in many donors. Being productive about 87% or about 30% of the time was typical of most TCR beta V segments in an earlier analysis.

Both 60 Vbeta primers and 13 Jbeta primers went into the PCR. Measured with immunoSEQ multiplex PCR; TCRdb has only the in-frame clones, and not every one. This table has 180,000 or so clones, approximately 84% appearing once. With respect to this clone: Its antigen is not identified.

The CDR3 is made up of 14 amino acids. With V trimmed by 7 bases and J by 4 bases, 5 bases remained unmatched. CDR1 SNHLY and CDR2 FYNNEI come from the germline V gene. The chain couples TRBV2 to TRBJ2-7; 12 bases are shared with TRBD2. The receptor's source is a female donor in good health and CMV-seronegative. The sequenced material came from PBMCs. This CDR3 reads CASTLAGGPYEQYF. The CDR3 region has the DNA TGTGCCAGCACCCTAGCGGGAGGGCCGTACGAGCAGTACTTC.